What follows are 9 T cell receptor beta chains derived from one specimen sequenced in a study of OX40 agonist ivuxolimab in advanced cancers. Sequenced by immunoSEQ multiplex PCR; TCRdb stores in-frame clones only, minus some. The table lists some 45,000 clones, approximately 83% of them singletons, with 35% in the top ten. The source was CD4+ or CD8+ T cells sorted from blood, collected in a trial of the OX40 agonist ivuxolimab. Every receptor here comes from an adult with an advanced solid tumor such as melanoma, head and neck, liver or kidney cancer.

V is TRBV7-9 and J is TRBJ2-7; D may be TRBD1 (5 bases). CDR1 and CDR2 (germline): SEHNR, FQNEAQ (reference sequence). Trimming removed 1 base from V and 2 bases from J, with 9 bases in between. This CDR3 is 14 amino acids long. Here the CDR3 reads CASSLDQGAYEQYF. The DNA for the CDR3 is TGTGCCAGCAGCTTAGATCAGGGCGCCTACGAGCAGTACTTC.

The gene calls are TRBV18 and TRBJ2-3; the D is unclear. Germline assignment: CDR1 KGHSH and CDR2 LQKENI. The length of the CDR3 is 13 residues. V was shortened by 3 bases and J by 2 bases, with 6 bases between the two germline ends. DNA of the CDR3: TGTGCCAGCTCACCGGACCTCACAGATACGCAGTATTTT. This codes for CASSPDLTDTQYF.

In DNA, the CDR3 is TGTGCCAGCAGCCAGATGTGGGACTTTAGGACCGGGGAGCTGTTTTTT. It codes for CASSQMWDFRTGELFF. The chain has TRBV7-8 and TRBJ2-2, with D possibly matching TRBD2 (6 bases). Trimming cost V 5 bases and J 5 bases, with 18 bases left between them. CDR3 length: 16 residues. Germline-derived CDR1 and CDR2 are SGHVS and FQNEAQ.

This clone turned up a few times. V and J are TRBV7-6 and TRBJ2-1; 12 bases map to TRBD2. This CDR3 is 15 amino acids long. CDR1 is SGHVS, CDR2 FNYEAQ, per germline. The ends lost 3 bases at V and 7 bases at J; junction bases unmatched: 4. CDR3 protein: CASSLWTSGENEQFF. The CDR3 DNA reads TGTGCCAGCAGCTTGTGGACTAGCGGGGAGAATGAGCAGTTCTTC.

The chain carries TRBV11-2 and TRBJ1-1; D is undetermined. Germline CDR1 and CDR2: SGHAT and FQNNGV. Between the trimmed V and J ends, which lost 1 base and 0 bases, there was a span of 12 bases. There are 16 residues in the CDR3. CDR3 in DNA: TGTGCCAGCAGCTTAGTGGCAGGCGCGTTGAACACTGAAGCTTTCTTT. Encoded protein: CASSLVAGALNTEAFF.

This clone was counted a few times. The CDR3 DNA follows: TGTGCCAGCAGTTACCTACGGACAGGGGGCGGCTATGGCTACACCTTC. It translates to CASSYLRTGGGYGYTF. J is TRBJ1-2 and V is TRBV6-5; 11 bases are shared with TRBD1. J was trimmed by 4 bases and V by 2 bases; bases with no gene match: 6. The CDR3 covers 16 residues. The germline CDR1 and CDR2 sequences are MNHEY and SVGAGI.

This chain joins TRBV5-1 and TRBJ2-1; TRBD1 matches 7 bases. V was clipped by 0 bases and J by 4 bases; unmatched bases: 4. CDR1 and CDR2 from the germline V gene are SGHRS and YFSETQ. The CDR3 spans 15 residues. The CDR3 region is CASSLGGGGYNEQFF. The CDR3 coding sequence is TGCGCCAGCAGCTTGGGAGGGGGCGGTTACAATGAGCAGTTCTTC.

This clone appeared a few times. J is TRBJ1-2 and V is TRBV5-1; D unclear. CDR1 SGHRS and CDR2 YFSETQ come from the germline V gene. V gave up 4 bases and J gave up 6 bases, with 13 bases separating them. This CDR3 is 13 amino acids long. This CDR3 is CASSLPDGDGYTF. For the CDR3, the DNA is TGCGCCAGCAGCCTTCCGGACGGGGATGGCTACACCTTC.

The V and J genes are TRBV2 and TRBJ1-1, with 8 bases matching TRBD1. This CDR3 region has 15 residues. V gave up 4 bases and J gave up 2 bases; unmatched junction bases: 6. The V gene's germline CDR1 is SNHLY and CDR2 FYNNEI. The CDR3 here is CASSVQGGINTEAFF. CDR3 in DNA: TGTGCCAGCAGTGTACAGGGGGGGATCAACACTGAAGCTTTCTTT.